This T cell receptor beta chain was recovered during a study of control samples from healthy donors and cancer patients. The CDR3 spans 13 residues. The V gene's germline CDR1 is SGHVS and CDR2 FQNEAQ. V was pared by 1 base and J by 6 bases, with 6 bases between. Libraries were prepared by immunoSEQ multiplex PCR; TCRdb keeps only in-frame clonotypes and omits some of them. Of some 120,000 clones listed, 93% are singletons. The chain uses TRBV7-8 and TRBJ2-2, with D perhaps assigned TRBD1 or TRBD2 (5 bases each). This TCR came from a man aged 50-59 years with head and neck cancer. Sequencing was carried out using PBMCs. For the CDR3, the DNA is TGTGCCAGCAGCTTAGGAGGGGCCGGGGAGCTGTTTTTT. Protein: CASSLGGAGELFF. Drawing the rest from reference TRBV7-8 and TRBJ2-2, the complete variable domain is GAGVSQSPRYKVAKRGQDVALRCDPISGHVSLFWYQQALGQGPEFLTYFQNEAQLDKSGLPSDRFFAERPEGSVSTLKIQRTQQEDSAVYLCASSLGGAGELFFGEGSRLTVL.